The rows below give T cell receptor beta chains drawn from one sample of a study of cytomegalovirus exposure and HLA in healthy donors. The repertoire was sequenced with immunoSEQ multiplex PCR; TCRdb's copy has only in-frame clones and lacks some. This repertoire shows roughly 190,000 clones, roughly 83% found once; its top ten account for more than 1.5%. The sequenced sample was PBMCs. The receptors were gathered from a woman aged 45 to 65 in good health and CMV-seronegative. Both conserved end residues are part of each CDR3. The D gene is left open where the match is weak. Where a row states a size, it is once, few, many or the class of an expanded clone; other rows omit it.

>-|TRBV7-9|-|TRBJ2-2
CASSLPTGPTNTGELFF
TGTGCCAGCAGCCTTCCGACAGGCCCGACGAACACCGGGGAGCTGTTTTTT
>once|TRBV28|-|TRBJ1-2
CASSPGQLSNYGYTF
TGTGCCAGCAGTCCAGGACAGCTTTCTAACTATGGCTACACCTTC
>-|TRBV28|-|TRBJ1-5
CASSPREAGGAQPQHF
TGTGCCAGCAGTCCACGGGAGGCGGGGGGGGCCCAGCCCCAGCATTTT
>-|TRBV13|TRBD2|TRBJ2-1
CASSSRLAGEHNEQFF
TGTGCCAGCAGCTCCAGACTGGCGGGAGAGCACAATGAGCAGTTCTTC
>-|TRBV28|-|TRBJ1-2
CASSVTAGAYGYTF
TGTGCCAGCAGTGTAACCGCGGGGGCCTATGGCTACACCTTC
>-|TRBV27|TRBD1|TRBJ1-5
CASGGTGGVYSNQPQHF
TGTGCCAGCGGGGGGACAGGAGGGGTCTATAGCAATCAGCCCCAGCATTTT
>-|TRBV19|-|TRBJ1-1
CASSITGTSTRVKRAFF
TGTGCCAGTAGTATCACAGGCACCTCAACAAGAGTGAAGAGGGCTTTCTTT
>-|TRBV27|-|TRBJ2-7
CASSLGQYYEQYF
TGTGCCAGCAGTCTTGGACAGTACTACGAGCAGTACTTC
>-|TRBV19|TRBD1|TRBJ2-4
CASRTQGLAKNIQYF
TGTGCCAGTAGAACACAGGGGCTAGCCAAAAACATTCAGTACTTC
>-|TRBV9|-|TRBJ2-7
CASSVGQAREQYF
TGTGCCAGCAGCGTAGGACAGGCCCGCGAGCAGTACTTC